These T cell receptor beta chains were read from a single sample in a study of cytomegalovirus exposure and HLA in healthy donors. Sequenced by immunoSEQ multiplex PCR; TCRdb stores in-frame clones only, minus some. The data show fewer than 70,000 clones, with 80% seen just once and around 3.9% held by the top ten. The specimen was PBMCs. The receptors shown here come from a woman in her 40s in good health and CMV-seronegative. The CDR3 runs from the conserved cysteine through the conserved F or W. The order of the fields is V gene, D gene, J gene, clone size, CDR3 DNA, CDR3 protein. The D gene is left open where the match is weak. A row's size may be missing; if present it is once, few, many or a size class.

TRBV5-1	TRBD2	TRBJ2-1	NA	TGCGCCAGCAGTCTAGCTAGCGGGAGCCCATTGGATGAGTTCTTC	CASSLASGSPLDEFF
TRBV5-1	TRBD2	TRBJ2-3	NA	TGCGCCAGCAGCCTTTGGACTAGCGGTAGCACAGATACGCAGTATTTT	CASSLWTSGSTDTQYF
TRBV28	TRBD2	TRBJ2-4	NA	TGTGCCAGCACCTTGGGCGGGAGGACTCCGTACTTC	CASTLGGRTPYF
TRBV6-6	TRBD2	TRBJ2-7	few	TGTGCCAGCAGTTACTCGAGGGCGGGAGAAAGCGAGCAGTACTTC	CASSYSRAGESEQYF
TRBV13	NA	TRBJ1-2	NA	TGTGCCAGCAGCCCGGACAGTCGGAACTATGGCTACACCTTC	CASSPDSRNYGYTF
TRBV18	NA	TRBJ1-5	NA	TGTGCCAGCTCACTTAACGAGGGATTCAATCAGCCCCAGCATTTT	CASSLNEGFNQPQHF
TRBV4-2	NA	TRBJ1-1	NA	TGTGCCAGCAGCCAACTCCTGACGACAGGGAACACTGAAGCTTTCTTT	CASSQLLTTGNTEAFF
TRBV19	NA	TRBJ2-7	NA	TGTGCCAGTAGTATTTTCATCGGGGACTACGAGCAGTACTTC	CASSIFIGDYEQYF
TRBV5-5	TRBD1	TRBJ2-5	NA	TGTGCCAGCAGCCCGGGCCGGACAGGGATCGGCCGGGAGACCCAGTACTTC	CASSPGRTGIGRETQYF
TRBV7-9	NA	TRBJ1-4	NA	TGTGCCAGCAGCTTAGGTACCGGCGGGGTTGAAAAACTGTTTTTT	CASSLGTGGVEKLFF